A selection of T cell receptor beta chains follows, all from one sample in a study of post-analysis software for immune sequencing data. TCRdb itself ran the PCR reads through MiXCR, one entry per CDR3 protein. The sample comprises about 560,000 distinct CDR3 sequences, around 40% of which are singletons, and 1.5% to 2% rests with the top ten. Material for sequencing was blood. Every receptor here comes from a girl aged 10-17 years with multiple sclerosis. Each CDR3 is given with its conserved first and last residue. A D gene is named only where the DNA matches it firmly. Only some rows state a clone size, as once, few, many or a class for expanded clones.

j_gene: TRBJ1-1; d_gene: .; len: 13; abundance: .; v_gene: TRBV11-3; CDR3nt: TGTGCCAGCAGCTCACAAAGGGACACTGAAGCTTTCTTT; CDR3aa: CASSSQRDTEAFF
j_gene: TRBJ2-7; d_gene: .; len: 16; abundance: .; v_gene: TRBV6-6; CDR3nt: TGTGCCAGCAGTTACCCCCAAGTGGGGATCTCCTACGAGCAGTACTTC; CDR3aa: CASSYPQVGISYEQYF
j_gene: TRBJ2-5; d_gene: TRBD1; len: 13; abundance: few; v_gene: TRBV12-3/TRBV12-4; CDR3nt: TGTGCCAGCAGCGGGACAGGGGTAGAGTCCCAGTACTTC; CDR3aa: CASSGTGVESQYF
j_gene: TRBJ2-5; d_gene: .; len: 13; abundance: .; v_gene: TRBV27; CDR3nt: TGTGCCAGCAGTCGGATGGAGCAAGAGACCCAGTACTTC; CDR3aa: CASSRMEQETQYF
j_gene: TRBJ1-1; d_gene: .; len: 16; abundance: .; v_gene: TRBV11-2; CDR3nt: TGTGCCAGCAGCTTAGAATCGGGACTAATGAACACTGAAGCTTTCTTT; CDR3aa: CASSLESGLMNTEAFF
j_gene: TRBJ2-3; d_gene: TRBD1; len: 16; abundance: .; v_gene: TRBV13; CDR3nt: TGTGCCAGCAGCTCGACGGACAGGGGGAACACAGATACGCAGTATTTT; CDR3aa: CASSSTDRGNTDTQYF
j_gene: TRBJ2-1; d_gene: .; len: 15; abundance: .; v_gene: TRBV5-6; CDR3nt: TGTGCCAGCAGCTTAGTCGTGGGCCGCCTTAATGAGCAGTTCTTC; CDR3aa: CASSLVVGRLNEQFF
j_gene: TRBJ2-3; d_gene: TRBD1; len: 16; abundance: .; v_gene: TRBV5-1; CDR3nt: TGCGCCAGCAGCTTGAATACAGGGGCAGGCACAGATGCGCAGTATTTT; CDR3aa: CASSLNTGAGTDAQYF
j_gene: TRBJ2-1; d_gene: TRBD2; len: 15; abundance: .; v_gene: TRBV7-7; CDR3nt: TGTGCTAGCAGCTTAGCGCTAGCGGAACACAATGAGCAGTTCTTC; CDR3aa: CASSLALAEHNEQFF
j_gene: TRBJ1-1; d_gene: .; len: 15; abundance: few; v_gene: TRBV5-4; CDR3nt: TGTGCCAGCAGCTTACCGGGGCAGGTGAACACTGAAGCTTTCTTT; CDR3aa: CASSLPGQVNTEAFF
j_gene: TRBJ2-3; d_gene: .; len: 14; abundance: few; v_gene: TRBV5-1; CDR3nt: TGCGCCAGCACGAGGGGGACTAGCACAGATACGCAGTATTTT; CDR3aa: CASTRGTSTDTQYF
j_gene: TRBJ2-3; d_gene: .; len: 15; abundance: .; v_gene: TRBV12-3/TRBV12-4; CDR3nt: TGTGCCAGCAGCTTGCCCCGAAGGAACACAGATTCGCAGTATTTT; CDR3aa: CASSLPRRNTDSQYF
j_gene: TRBJ2-3; d_gene: .; len: 15; abundance: few; v_gene: TRBV7-9; CDR3nt: TGTGCCAGCAGCTTCCGTCGTACTAGCACAGATACGCAGTATTTT; CDR3aa: CASSFRRTSTDTQYF
j_gene: TRBJ2-5; d_gene: .; len: 14; abundance: .; v_gene: TRBV10-1; CDR3nt: TGCGCCAGCAGTGACAGTTCGCCCCCAGAGACCCAGTACTTC; CDR3aa: CASSDSSPPETQYF
j_gene: TRBJ2-7; d_gene: .; len: 16; abundance: .; v_gene: TRBV12-3/TRBV12-4; CDR3nt: TGTGCCAGCAGTTCCCAAGAGGGAGTGGTTTTTTACGAGCAGTACTTC; CDR3aa: CASSSQEGVVFYEQYF
j_gene: TRBJ2-5; d_gene: .; len: 16; abundance: .; v_gene: TRBV7-6; CDR3nt: TGTGCCAGCAGCTTAGATCCGGTGGAGACGCAAGAGACCCAGTACTTC; CDR3aa: CASSLDPVETQETQYF
j_gene: TRBJ1-6; d_gene: TRBD1; len: 16; abundance: .; v_gene: TRBV28; CDR3nt: TGTGCCAGCAGTTTAAAAAGGGGGCCGCTGAATTCACCCCTCCACTTT; CDR3aa: CASSLKRGPLNSPLHF
j_gene: TRBJ2-5; d_gene: .; len: 11; abundance: .; v_gene: TRBV7-9; CDR3nt: TGTGCCAGCGTCAGCCAAGAGACCCAGTACTTC; CDR3aa: CASVSQETQYF
j_gene: TRBJ1-5; d_gene: TRBD1; len: 18; abundance: few; v_gene: TRBV6-5; CDR3nt: TGTGCCAGCAGTTACTCGGCAGGGGGCCATTATAGCAATCAGCCCCAGCATTTT; CDR3aa: CASSYSAGGHYSNQPQHF
j_gene: TRBJ2-1; d_gene: .; len: 14; abundance: .; v_gene: TRBV24-1; CDR3nt: TGTGCCACCAGTGATTTGATGGGATACAATGAGCAGTTCTTC; CDR3aa: CATSDLMGYNEQFF
j_gene: TRBJ2-7; d_gene: .; len: 14; abundance: .; v_gene: TRBV20-1; CDR3nt: TGCAGTGCTCCCTACAAGGACAGCACCTACGAGCAGTACTTC; CDR3aa: CSAPYKDSTYEQYF
j_gene: TRBJ1-1; d_gene: .; len: 14; abundance: .; v_gene: TRBV27; CDR3nt: TGTGCCAGCAGGCCCATCGCGCGGGACACTGAAGCTTTCTTT; CDR3aa: CASRPIARDTEAFF
j_gene: TRBJ1-4; d_gene: .; len: 15; abundance: .; v_gene: TRBV4-2; CDR3nt: TGTGCCAGCAGCCAAGAAACAGGGTCCGATGAAAAACTGTTTTTT; CDR3aa: CASSQETGSDEKLFF
j_gene: TRBJ2-7; d_gene: TRBD1; len: 14; abundance: few; v_gene: TRBV6-6; CDR3nt: TGTGCCAGCAGTGCCTCGACAGGGGGCTACGAGCAGTACTTC; CDR3aa: CASSASTGGYEQYF
j_gene: TRBJ2-7; d_gene: TRBD1; len: 16; abundance: .; v_gene: TRBV6-1; CDR3nt: TGTGCCAGCAGTGAACGACCGTCGGGACAGGGCTACGAGCAGTACTTC; CDR3aa: CASSERPSGQGYEQYF
j_gene: TRBJ1-6; d_gene: .; len: 15; abundance: .; v_gene: TRBV20-1; CDR3nt: TGCAGTGCTATACTTCCCGAGGTAGACAATTCACCCCTCCACTTT; CDR3aa: CSAILPEVDNSPLHF